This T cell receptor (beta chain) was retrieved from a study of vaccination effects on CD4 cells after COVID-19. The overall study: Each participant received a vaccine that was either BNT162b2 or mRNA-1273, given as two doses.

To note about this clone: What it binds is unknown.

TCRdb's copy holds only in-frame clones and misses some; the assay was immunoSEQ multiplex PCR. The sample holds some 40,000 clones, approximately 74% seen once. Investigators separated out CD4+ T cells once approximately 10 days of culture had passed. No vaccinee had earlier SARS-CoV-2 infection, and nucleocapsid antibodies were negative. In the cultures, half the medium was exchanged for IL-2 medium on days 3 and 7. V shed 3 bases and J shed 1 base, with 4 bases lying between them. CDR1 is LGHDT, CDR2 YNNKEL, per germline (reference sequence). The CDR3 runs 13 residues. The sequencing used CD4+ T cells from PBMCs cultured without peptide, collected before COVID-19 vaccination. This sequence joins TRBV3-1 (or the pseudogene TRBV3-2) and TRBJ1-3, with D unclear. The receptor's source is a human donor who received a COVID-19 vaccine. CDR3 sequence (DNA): TGTGCCAGCAGCCAGGGGTCTGGAAACACCATATATTTT. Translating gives CASSQGSGNTIYF.